The TCR beta chain under discussion was sequenced for a study of blood T cell repertoires in COVID-19. Under the authors' procedure: Estimates of nucleated cell counts were drawn from the amplification of reference gene primers. Profiling relied on immunoSEQ multiplex PCR, and the TCRdb table lists in-frame clones only, not all of them. V, J and clone size are taken as reported in that table, and D and trimming were inferred from the DNA itself. The sample contains about 200,000 clones, around 80% of which appear only once. There are 15 residues in the CDR3. V lost 6 bases, J lost 2 bases, and 14 bases lay in between. The germline V gene encodes CDR1 MDHEN and CDR2 SYDVKM.

The material sequenced was peripheral blood. The chain uses TRBV28 and TRBJ1-5; TRBD1 might be the D (6 bases). This TCR was recovered from a man aged 45-60 years with active or convalescent COVID-19. CDR3 residues: CASSPTGFGNQPQHF. DNA of the CDR3: TGTGCCAGCAGCCCGACAGGCTTCGGCAATCAGCCCCAGCATTTT.